The 23 T cell receptor beta chains presented below share a single source sample, sequenced in a study of HIV-infected children after antiretroviral therapy interruption. Treatment given: PENTA 11 planned treatment interruption arm or continuous ART arm. A 3' RACE protocol on RNA, with unique molecular identifiers, produced the TCR library. TCRdb reprocessed the 3' RACE reads with MiXCR, giving one entry per CDR3 protein. The sample records some 90,000 distinct CDR3 sequences, about 6.9% being singletons. The sample here was CD45RA+ CD4+ T cells from PBMCs, pooled from several time points, taken from a donor given antiretroviral therapy, either interrupted or continuous. Subset defined: naive CD4+ CD45RA+ CD45RO- T cells. These receptors came from a pool of human donors with HIV.

Ten or more counts support this clonotype. The gene calls are TRBV6-2 or TRBV6-3 and TRBJ1-5; D perhaps matches TRBD1 (6 bases). Germline lookup yields CDR1 MNHEY and CDR2 SVGEGT. V was pared by 0 bases and J by 6 bases, with 12 bases between. The CDR3 runs to 15 residues. DNA for the CDR3: TGTGCCAGCAGTTACTCCTATACAGGGACTCAGCCCCAGCATTTT. Residues: CASSYSYTGTQPQHF.

There are many counts of this clonotype. This rearrangement joins TRBV20-1 to TRBJ2-1; possible D gene TRBD2, 6 bases. Per germline, CDR1 DFQATT and CDR2 SNEGSKA (reference sequence). This CDR3 contains 11 residues. Between the trimmed V and J ends, which lost 2 bases and 9 bases, there was a span of 8 bases. The CDR3 nucleotides read TGCAGTGCTAGAATTAGCGGTGAGCAGTTCTTC. It is translated as CSARISGEQFF.

CDR3 DNA: TGTGCCAGTAGTAGAAAGACAGGAGTTAATTCACCCCTCCACTTT. This gives the protein CASSRKTGVNSPLHF. V and J are TRBV19 and TRBJ1-6, with D perhaps TRBD1 (6 bases). Germline V gene lookup returns CDR1 LNHDA and CDR2 SQIVND (reference sequence). The CDR3 spans 15 residues. The V end lost 4 bases, the J end lost 6 bases, and 13 bases lay between the germline ends.

The chain carries TRBV29-1 and TRBJ2-1, with 12 bases aligning to TRBD2. Germline assignment: CDR1 SQVTM and CDR2 ANQGSEA. J was trimmed by 4 bases and V by 2 bases; bases with no gene match: 3. The length of the CDR3 is 15 residues. CDR3 nucleotides: TGCAGCGTTGAAAGACTAGCGGGGGATTACAATGAGCAGTTCTTC. Translating it yields CSVERLAGDYNEQFF.

This clonotype came up many times. This sequence joins TRBV24-1 and TRBJ1-2; D gene uncertain. Trimming shortened V by 1 base and J by 7 bases, and 6 bases separated the two germline ends. This CDR3 comprises 12 residues. Germline V gene sequence: CDR1 KGHDR, CDR2 SFDVKD. The CDR3 is CATSDFAVGYTF. In DNA, the CDR3 is TGTGCCACCAGTGATTTCGCTGTTGGCTACACCTTC.

The chain combines TRBV12-3 or TRBV12-4 with TRBJ2-1; D may be TRBD1 (5 bases). CDR3 size: 13 residues. The V gene lost 1 base and the J gene lost 9 bases, with 10 bases spanning the gap. The DNA of the CDR3 is TGTGCCAGCAGTTTAGAGGGGCAATTTGAGCAGTTCTTC. It is translated as CASSLEGQFEQFF.

This clonotype was seen a few times. The chain employs TRBV5-1 and TRBJ1-2, with TRBD1 as a possible D gene (5 bases). The CDR3 contains 13 residues. The V end lost 4 bases, the J end lost 8 bases, and 15 bases lay between the germline ends. Looked up from germline, CDR1 is SGHRS and CDR2 is YFSETQ. CDR3 residues: CASSGGGRLGYTF. The CDR3 bases are TGCGCCAGCAGCGGGGGGGGACGCCTGGGCTACACCTTC.

The CDR3 protein is CATNSGKIGEQYF. CDR3 bases: TGTGCCACCAATAGCGGGAAAATTGGCGAGCAGTACTTC. The V and J genes are TRBV24-1 and TRBJ2-7; 8 bases match TRBD2. The trim removed 8 bases at V and 6 bases at J, leaving 8 bases unmatched. The CDR3 is 13 residues long. Germline loops: CDR1 KGHDR, CDR2 SFDVKD.

Of note for this clonotype: A much larger clone differs by one base, so this may be a read error. This CDR3 is CASSLPGQSRYEQYF. The CDR3, as DNA: TGTGCCAGCAGCTTACCGGGACAGTCGCGCTACGAGCAGTACTTC. V usage is TRBV28 and J usage is TRBJ2-7, with 7 bases fitting TRBD1. The V gene's germline CDR1 is MDHEN and CDR2 SYDVKM. The CDR3 has 15 amino acids. With V trimmed by 6 bases and J by 3 bases, 11 bases remained unmatched.

Many counts were recorded for this clonotype. This chain joins TRBV6-5 and TRBJ1-1; the D gene is possibly TRBD1 (5 bases). V shed 6 bases and J shed 1 base, with 21 bases lying between them. The CDR3 spans 17 residues. Per the germline V gene, CDR1 is MNHEY and CDR2 is SVGAGI. The CDR3 nucleotides are TGTGCCAGCAGGCCGGGCAGGGTGGGCCGCCCGAACACTGAAGCTTTCTTT. Protein: CASRPGRVGRPNTEAFF.

In this sample, this clonotype turned up many times. V is TRBV29-1 and J is TRBJ2-3; D gene ambiguous. Between the trimmed V and J ends, which lost 4 bases and 2 bases, there was a span of 10 bases. CDR1 SQVTM and CDR2 ANQGSEA come from the germline V gene. The CDR3 sequence is 13 residues long. The CDR3: CSVAPQYTDTQYF. The CDR3 DNA follows: TGCAGCGTTGCTCCGCAGTACACAGATACGCAGTATTTT.

CDR3 loop: CASYGRILSGANVLTF. In DNA, the CDR3 is TGTGCCAGTTATGGCCGAATATTATCTGGGGCCAACGTCCTGACTTTC. V is TRBV28 and J is TRBJ2-6; D not resolved. Trimming took off 9 bases at V and 1 base at J, with 16 bases between the two ends. Germline CDR1 reads MDHEN; CDR2 reads SYDVKM. The CDR3 length is 16 residues.

This clonotype occurred many times. The rearrangement uses TRBV6-5 and TRBJ2-5, with D hard to call. Germline CDR1 MNHEY, CDR2 SVGAGI. V lost 5 bases and J 5 bases, leaving 15 bases between the germline ends. This CDR3 region has 14 residues. This CDR3 reads CASSPSSYGETQYF. CDR3 DNA: TGTGCCAGCAGTCCATCGTCCTATGGGGAGACCCAGTACTTC.

This clonotype was found many times. The rearrangement links TRBV5-1 to TRBJ1-5; D not resolved. The CDR3 has 13 residues. V lost 0 bases and J 3 bases, leaving 4 bases between the germline ends. The V gene's germline CDR1 is SGHRS and CDR2 YFSETQ. CDR3 region: CASSLGTNQPQHF. The CDR3 nucleotides read TGCGCCAGCAGCTTGGGTACCAATCAGCCCCAGCATTTT.

At least ten counts were recorded for this clonotype. This sequence joins TRBV19 and TRBJ1-2; 9 bases map to TRBD1. Trimming at V came to 6 bases and at J to 6 bases, leaving 2 bases not matched to a gene. The CDR3 extends over 12 amino acids. CDR1 and CDR2 from the germline V gene are LNHDA and SQIVND (reference sequence). The CDR3, as DNA: TGTGCCAGTAGGGGACAGGGCCATGGCTACACCTTC. The encoded protein is CASRGQGHGYTF.

This clonotype was counted ten times or more. The junction departs from germline at one end; a sequencing error may be responsible. V gene TRBV12-3 or TRBV12-4 combines with J gene TRBJ2-1; TRBD2 agrees at 13 bases. The CDR3 loop spans 18 amino acids. The DNA for the CDR3 is TGTGCCAGCAGGGGGACTAGCGGGATCACTGATGCCTACAATGAGCAGTTTTTC. It yields the protein CASRGTSGITDAYNEQFF.

This clonotype was recorded at least ten times. The chain joins TRBV20-1 to TRBJ1-4; D gene unclear. Trimming removed 1 base at V and 7 bases at J, with 10 bases between. Germline loops: CDR1 DFQATT, CDR2 SNEGSKA (reference sequence). The CDR3 spans 13 residues. The CDR3 sequence: CSARGWALEKLFF. CDR3 bases: TGCAGTGCTAGAGGCTGGGCACTTGAAAAACTGTTTTTT.

This clonotype was seen many times. This chain joins TRBV6-5 and TRBJ2-3; TRBD2 aligns across 13 bases. Germline loops: CDR1 MNHEY, CDR2 SVGAGI. The CDR3 consists of 18 residues. With V trimmed by 5 bases and J by 0 bases, 8 bases remained unmatched. The CDR3 reads CASSPWTSGSPSTDTQYF. The CDR3 coding sequence is TGTGCCAGCAGTCCCTGGACTAGCGGGAGCCCAAGCACAGATACGCAGTATTTT.

Many counts were recorded for this clonotype. V usage is TRBV24-1 and J usage is TRBJ2-7; D unclear. The CDR3 contains 12 residues. The germline CDR1 and CDR2 sequences are KGHDR and SFDVKD. Between the trimmed V and J ends, which lost 9 bases and 8 bases, there was a span of 16 bases. CDR3 sequence reads: CATSEPRGKQYF. In nucleotides, the CDR3 is TGTGCCACCTCGGAGCCCCGCGGAAAGCAGTACTTC.

The table lists this clonotype with many counts. The V call is TRBV19, the J call TRBJ2-7; unclear D gene. The CDR3 length is 12 residues. The germline V and J ends were trimmed by 7 bases and 2 bases, with 9 bases remaining between them. Germline V gives CDR1 LNHDA, CDR2 SQIVND (reference sequence). The CDR3 sequence is CASISSTYEQYF. The CDR3 DNA reads as TGTGCCAGTATCTCAAGTACCTACGAGCAGTACTTC.

At least ten counts were recorded for this clonotype. An end of the junction does not agree with germline; a read error may underlie this. The rearrangement links TRBV23-1 to TRBJ2-5; possibly TRBD1 or TRBD2 for D (6 bases each). TRBV23-1 is sorted into the ORF group, with uncertain function. The CDR3 sequence is 11 residues long. The CDR3 DNA follows: TGCGCCAGCCCAACAAAGGGGGGTAATGACTTC. Protein: CASPTKGGNDF.

In its sample, this clonotype was seen a few times. The V and J genes are TRBV7-3 and TRBJ2-2, with D possibly TRBD1 on 6 matching bases. The CDR3 covers 13 residues. V was shortened by 2 bases and J by 6 bases, with 7 bases between the two germline ends. Germline-derived CDR1 and CDR2 are SGHTA and FQGTGA. The DNA of the CDR3 is TGTGCCAGCAGCTTATCAGGGGCCGGGGAGCTGTTTTTT. This sequence encodes CASSLSGAGELFF.

This clonotype occurred many times. J is TRBJ2-5 and V is TRBV10-3; a possible D gene is TRBD1 (5 bases). Per the germline V gene, CDR1 is ENHRY and CDR2 is SYGVKD. The CDR3 is 15 residues long. V lost 5 bases and J lost 0, with 13 bases in between. The CDR3 here is CAISPGAYHQETQYF. The DNA for the CDR3 is TGTGCCATCAGTCCTGGGGCTTATCACCAAGAGACCCAGTACTTC.